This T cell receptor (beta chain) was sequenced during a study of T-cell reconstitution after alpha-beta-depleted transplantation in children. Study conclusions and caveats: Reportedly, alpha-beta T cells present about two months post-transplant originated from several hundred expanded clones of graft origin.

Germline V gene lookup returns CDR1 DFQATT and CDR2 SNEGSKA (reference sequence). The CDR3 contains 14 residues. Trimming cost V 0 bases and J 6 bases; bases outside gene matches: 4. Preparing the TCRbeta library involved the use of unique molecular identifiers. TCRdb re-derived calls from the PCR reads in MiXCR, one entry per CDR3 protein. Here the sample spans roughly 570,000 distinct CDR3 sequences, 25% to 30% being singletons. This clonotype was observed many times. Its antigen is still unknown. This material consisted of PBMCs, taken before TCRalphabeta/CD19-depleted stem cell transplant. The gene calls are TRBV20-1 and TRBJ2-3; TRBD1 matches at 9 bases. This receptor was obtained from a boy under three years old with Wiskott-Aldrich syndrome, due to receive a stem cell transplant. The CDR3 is CSARDGTGFDTQYF. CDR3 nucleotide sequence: TGCAGTGCTAGAGATGGGACAGGGTTTGATACGCAGTATTTT.